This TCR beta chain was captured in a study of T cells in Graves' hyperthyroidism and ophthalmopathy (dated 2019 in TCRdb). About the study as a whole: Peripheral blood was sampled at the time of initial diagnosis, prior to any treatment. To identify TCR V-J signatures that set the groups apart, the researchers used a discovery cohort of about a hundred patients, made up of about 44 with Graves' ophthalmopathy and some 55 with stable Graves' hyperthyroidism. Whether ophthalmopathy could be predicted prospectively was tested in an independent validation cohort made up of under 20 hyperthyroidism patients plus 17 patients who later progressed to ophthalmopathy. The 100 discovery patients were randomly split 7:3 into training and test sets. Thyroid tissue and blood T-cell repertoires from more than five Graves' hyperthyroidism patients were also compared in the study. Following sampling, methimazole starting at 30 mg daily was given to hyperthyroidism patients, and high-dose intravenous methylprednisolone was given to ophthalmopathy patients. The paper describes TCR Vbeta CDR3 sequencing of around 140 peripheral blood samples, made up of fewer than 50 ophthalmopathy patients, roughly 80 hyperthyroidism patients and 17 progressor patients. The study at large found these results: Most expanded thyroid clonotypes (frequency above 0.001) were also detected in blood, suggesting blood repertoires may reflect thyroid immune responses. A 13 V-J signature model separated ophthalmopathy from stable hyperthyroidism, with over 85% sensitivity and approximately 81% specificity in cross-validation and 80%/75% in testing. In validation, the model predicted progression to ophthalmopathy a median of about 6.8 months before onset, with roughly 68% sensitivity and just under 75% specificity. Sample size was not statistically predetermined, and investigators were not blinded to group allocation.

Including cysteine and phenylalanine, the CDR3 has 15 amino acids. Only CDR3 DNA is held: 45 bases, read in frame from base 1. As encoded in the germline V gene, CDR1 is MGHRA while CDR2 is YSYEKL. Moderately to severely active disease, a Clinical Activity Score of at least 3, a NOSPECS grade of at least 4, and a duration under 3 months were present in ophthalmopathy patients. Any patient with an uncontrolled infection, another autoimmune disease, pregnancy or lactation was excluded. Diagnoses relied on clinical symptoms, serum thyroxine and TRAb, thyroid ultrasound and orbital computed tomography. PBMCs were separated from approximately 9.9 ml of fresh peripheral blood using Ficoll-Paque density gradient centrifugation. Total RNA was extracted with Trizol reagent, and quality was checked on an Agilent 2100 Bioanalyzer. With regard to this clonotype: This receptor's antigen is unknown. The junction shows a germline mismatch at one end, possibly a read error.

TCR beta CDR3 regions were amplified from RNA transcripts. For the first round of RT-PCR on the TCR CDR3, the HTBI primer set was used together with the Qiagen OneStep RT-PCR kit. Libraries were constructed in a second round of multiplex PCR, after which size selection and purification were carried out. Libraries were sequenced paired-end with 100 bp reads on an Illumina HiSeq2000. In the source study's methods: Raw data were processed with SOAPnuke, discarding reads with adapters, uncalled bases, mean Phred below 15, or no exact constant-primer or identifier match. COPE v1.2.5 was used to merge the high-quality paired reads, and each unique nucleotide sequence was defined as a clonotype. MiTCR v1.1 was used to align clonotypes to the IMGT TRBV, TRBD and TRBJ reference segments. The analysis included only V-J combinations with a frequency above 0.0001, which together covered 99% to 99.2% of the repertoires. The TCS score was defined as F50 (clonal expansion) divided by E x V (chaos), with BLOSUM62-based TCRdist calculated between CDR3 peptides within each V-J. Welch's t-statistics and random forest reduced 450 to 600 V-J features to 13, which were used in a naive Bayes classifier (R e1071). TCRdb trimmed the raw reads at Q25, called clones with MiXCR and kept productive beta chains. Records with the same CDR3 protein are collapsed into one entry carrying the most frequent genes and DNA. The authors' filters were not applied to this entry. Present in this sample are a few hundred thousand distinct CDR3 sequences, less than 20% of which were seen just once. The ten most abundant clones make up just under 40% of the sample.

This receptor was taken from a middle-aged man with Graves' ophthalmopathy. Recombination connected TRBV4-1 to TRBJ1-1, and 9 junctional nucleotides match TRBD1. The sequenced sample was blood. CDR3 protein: CASSQETGGGPEAFF. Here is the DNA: TGTGCCAGCAGCCAAGAGACAGGGGGGGGGCCTGAAGCTTTCTTT.